The 20 T cell receptor beta chains listed next were all sequenced from one sample in a study of Graves' ophthalmopathy and Graves' hyperthyroidism. Using RNA transcripts, the TCR beta CDR3 regions were amplified. HTBI primers were used in a first-round RT-PCR, which preceded a second-round multiplex PCR. TCRdb re-called the multiplex PCR reads with MiXCR, one entry per CDR3 protein. The repertoire consists of under 350,000 distinct CDR3 sequences, with about a sixth occurring once and the leading ten covering over 9%. Sequenced material: peripheral blood. These receptors were obtained from an adult man with Graves' ophthalmopathy.

This clonotype was counted at least ten times. The chain recombines TRBV2 with TRBJ1-1; 9 nucleotides agree with TRBD1. V was clipped by 7 bases and J by 3 bases; unmatched bases: 3. Germline V lookup: CDR1 SNHLY, CDR2 FYNNEI. The CDR3 runs 13 residues. CDR3 in amino acids: CASKRQGDTEAFF. CDR3 coding DNA: TGTGCCAGCAAACGACAGGGGGACACTGAAGCTTTCTTT.

A few counts support this clonotype. The J gene is TRBJ1-2, the V gene TRBV30; unclear D gene. Germline CDR1 is GTSNPN and CDR2 is SVGIG (reference sequence). V shed 2 bases and J shed 4 bases, with 11 bases lying between them. The CDR3 is made up of 13 amino acids. In nucleotides, the CDR3 is TGTGCCTGGAGTAAACAGAGCTTCTATGGCTACACCTTC. Translating gives CAWSKQSFYGYTF.

The V call is TRBV12-3 or TRBV12-4, the J call TRBJ2-3, with a weak D call TRBD2 (6 bases). This CDR3 comprises 15 residues. Trimming took off 6 bases at V and 2 bases at J, with 15 bases between the two ends. The chain's CDR3 is CASSLSGEFTDTQYF. The DNA of the CDR3 is TGTGCCAGCAGCTTGTCGGGGGAGTTCACAGATACGCAGTATTTT.

This clonotype was counted many times. The rearrangement uses TRBV29-1 and TRBJ1-1; no clear D. The V end was cut by 3 bases, the J end by 1 base, with 6 bases between. Germline V CDR1 and CDR2: SQVTM, ANQGSEA. This CDR3 comprises 12 residues. The CDR3 bases are TGCAGCGTTGAGCTACAGAACACTGAAGCTTTCTTT. The encoded protein is CSVELQNTEAFF.

This clonotype was seen at least ten times. J is TRBJ1-2 and V is TRBV13; D call uncertain. This CDR3 has 14 residues. Trimming cost V 5 bases and J 4 bases, with 14 bases left between them. Germline V lookup: CDR1 PRHDT, CDR2 FYEKMQ (reference sequence). CDR3 in DNA: TGTGCCAGCAGCCGCCGAGATATTCTCTATGGCTACACCTTC. Translating gives CASSRRDILYGYTF.

This clonotype has a count of ten or more. V is TRBV7-2 and J is TRBJ2-5; TRBD2 agrees at 7 bases. This CDR3 is 15 amino acids long. The V gene's germline CDR1 is SGHTA and CDR2 FQGNSA. V shed 5 bases and J 0 bases; nucleotides not matched to a gene: 6. The CDR3 sequence: CASSGGLWYQETQYF. In DNA, the CDR3 is TGTGCCAGCAGCGGGGGACTATGGTACCAAGAGACCCAGTACTTC.

This clonotype appeared many times. The V gene is TRBV28, the J gene TRBJ1-2, with 7 bases identical to TRBD1. CDR3 size: 17 residues. The V gene's germline CDR1 is MDHEN and CDR2 SYDVKM. J lost 4 bases, V lost 1 base, and 12 bases had no gene match. The CDR3 nucleotides are TGTGCCAGCAGTTTATCGGCAGGGGGGCCCCCTCCCTATGGCTACACCTTC. The encoded protein is CASSLSAGGPPPYGYTF.

V usage is TRBV6-1 and J usage is TRBJ2-2; TRBD2 matches at 13 bases. The CDR3 loop spans 15 amino acids. Trimming at V came to 6 bases and at J to 7 bases, leaving 5 bases not matched to a gene. Germline V gene lookup returns CDR1 MNHNS and CDR2 SASEGT. CDR3 nucleotide sequence: TGTGCCAGCAGGACCGGACTAGCGGGAGACGGGGAGCTGTTTTTT. Its translation: CASRTGLAGDGELFF.

This clonotype was picked up many times. The DNA of the CDR3 is TGCAGTGCAGGGGGCTCGGGATACGAGCAGTACTTC. Residues: CSAGGSGYEQYF. This sequence joins TRBV29-1 and TRBJ2-7; 8 nucleotides align to TRBD1. This CDR3 region has 12 residues. Germline values: CDR1 SQVTM, CDR2 ANQGSEA.

The sample holds many counts of this clonotype. This sequence joins TRBV6-2 or TRBV6-3 and TRBJ2-5; maybe TRBD1 (6 bases). This CDR3 comprises 13 residues. Germline V gene lookup returns CDR1 MNHEY and CDR2 SVGEGT. The V end was cut by 6 bases, the J end by 1 base, with 9 bases between. CDR3 residues: CASRGQSQETQYF. DNA for the CDR3: TGTGCCAGCAGGGGACAATCCCAAGAGACCCAGTACTTC.

This clonotype showed up many times. The V and J genes are TRBV12-3 or TRBV12-4 and TRBJ2-7, with 7 bases lining up with TRBD1. The CDR3 runs 12 residues. J lost 9 bases, V lost 1 base, and 3 bases had no gene match. The CDR3 sequence: CASSLEGAGQYF. CDR3 bases: TGTGCCAGCAGTTTAGAGGGGGCCGGGCAGTACTTC.

This clonotype was seen at least ten times. This chain uses TRBV7-9 with TRBJ1-1, with unresolved D. The CDR3 sequence is 15 residues long. CDR1 is SEHNR, CDR2 FQNEAQ, per germline (reference sequence). With 5 bases removed from V and 5 bases from J, the gap between germline ends came to 18 bases. As DNA, the CDR3 is TGTGCCAGCAGCGCCATGCGGACGCTGACGACTGAAGCTTTCTTT. It codes for CASSAMRTLTTEAFF.

This clonotype was found many times. The gene calls are TRBV20-1 and TRBJ2-5, with 9 bases identical to TRBD2. The CDR3 sequence is 16 residues long. In germline, CDR1 is DFQATT, CDR2 SNEGSKA (reference sequence). With V trimmed by 6 bases and J by 5 bases, 16 bases remained unmatched. DNA for the CDR3: TGCAGTGCCCGACGGGCGGGGGGGACCCTCTTGGAGACCCAGTACTTC. Translation: CSARRAGGTLLETQYF.

Turning to this clonotype: A read error may produce the germline difference seen at one junction end. The J gene is TRBJ1-5, the V gene TRBV20-1, with unresolved D. CDR1 and CDR2 (germline): DFQATT, SNEGSKA (reference sequence). The CDR3 consists of 15 residues. CDR3 DNA: TGCAGTGCTAGAGCGCCAGAGACCGTAAATCAGCCCCAGCCTTTT. It is translated as CSARAPETVNQPQPF.

This clonotype was picked up many times. This sequence joins TRBV5-1 and TRBJ1-5; TRBD1 matches 7 bases. The V gene end was trimmed by 2 bases and the J gene end by 6 bases; junction bases not matched to a gene: 5. This CDR3 is built from 14 residues. Germline V lookup: CDR1 SGHRS, CDR2 YFSETQ. CDR3 DNA: TGCGCCAGCAGCTTAAAGACAGGGAGTCAGCCCCAGCATTTT. Protein: CASSLKTGSQPQHF.

This clonotype was found many times. V usage is TRBV28 and J usage is TRBJ2-7, with 10 bases that match TRBD2. The CDR3 covers 16 residues. V gave up 3 bases and J gave up 1 base; unmatched junction bases: 6. Germline CDR1 MDHEN, CDR2 SYDVKM. In nucleotides, the CDR3 is TGTGCCAGCAGTTTGGGTGGACTAGCGGTTTCCTACGAGCAGTACTTC. Residues: CASSLGGLAVSYEQYF. Based on the CDR3 plus reference TRBV28 and TRBJ2-7, the full variable domain is DVKVTQSSRYLVKRTGEKVFLECVQDMDHENMFWYRQDPGLGLRLIYFSYDVKMKEKGDIPEGYSVSREKKERFSLILESASTNQTSMYLCASSLGGLAVSYEQYFGPGTRLTVT.

This clonotype has a handful of counts. One base away lies a much larger clone, so this may be a sequencing read error. This rearrangement joins TRBV5-5 to TRBJ2-2; TRBD2 agrees at 7 bases. The V gene end was trimmed by 4 bases and the J gene end by 0 bases; junction bases not matched to a gene: 0. Germline V lookup: CDR1 SGHKS, CDR2 YYEKEE (reference sequence). This CDR3 comprises 14 residues. In nucleotides, the CDR3 is TGTGCCAGCAGCGGGGGGGCGAACACCGGGGAGCTGTTTTTT. Protein sequence: CASSGGANTGELFF.

This clonotype has a count of ten or more. J is TRBJ1-3 and V is TRBV2; D ambiguous. The V end was cut by 2 bases, the J end by 0 bases, with 11 bases between. This CDR3 has 16 amino acids. Germline-derived CDR1 and CDR2 are SNHLY and FYNNEI. CDR3: CASSEMRRASGNTIYF. The DNA of the CDR3 is TGTGCCAGCAGTGAAATGAGGAGAGCCTCTGGAAACACCATATATTTT. Complete variable domain (other parts from reference TRBV2 and TRBJ1-3): EPEVTQTPSHQVTQMGQEVILRCVPISNHLYFYWYRQILGQKVEFLVSFYNNEISEKSEIFDDQFSVERPDGSNFTLKIRSTKLEDSAMYFCASSEMRRASGNTIYFGEGSWLTVV.

There are many counts of this clonotype. This chain uses TRBV4-2 with TRBJ2-5; 9 nucleotides agree with TRBD1. The germline V gene encodes CDR1 LGHNA and CDR2 YNFKEQ. With 4 bases clipped from V and 1 base from J, the junction kept 4 bases outside the gene matches. The CDR3 is 15 residues long. DNA for the CDR3: TGTGCCAGCAGCCCGACAGGGGGGGGCCAAGAGACCCAGTACTTC. Translated: CASSPTGGGQETQYF.

This clonotype was detected ten times or more. The chain recombines TRBV10-3 with TRBJ2-7; the D gene is possibly TRBD2 (6 bases). The length of the CDR3 is 13 residues. V lost 6 bases and J 5 bases, leaving 14 bases between the germline ends. Per germline, CDR1 ENHRY and CDR2 SYGVKD. The CDR3 DNA is TGTGCCATCAGCAACGGGACGGGGGACGAGCAGTACTTC. It codes for CAISNGTGDEQYF.